Below are 20 T cell receptor beta chains sequenced from a single sample in a study of blood T cell repertoires in COVID-19. Libraries were prepared by immunoSEQ multiplex PCR; TCRdb keeps only in-frame clonotypes and omits some of them. The sample lists 97,000 or so clones, about nine tenths occurring once. The specimen sequenced was peripheral blood. The receptors come from a middle-aged man with acute or convalescent COVID-19.

The chain's CDR3 is CSGGTAANTGELFF. The CDR3 nucleotides are TGCAGCGGGGGGACAGCCGCGAACACCGGGGAGCTGTTTTTT. The chain couples TRBV29-1 to TRBJ2-2, with TRBD1 identical over 7 bases. V lost 7 bases and J lost 0; bases outside the gene matches: 5. The CDR3 consists of 14 residues. Germline V gene lookup returns CDR1 SQVTM and CDR2 ANQGSEA.

The V gene is TRBV5-1, the J gene TRBJ1-2, with 7 bases that match TRBD1. V dropped 3 bases and J dropped 1; count of bases not matched to a gene: 12. The CDR3 runs 17 residues. Germline CDR1 and CDR2: SGHRS and YFSETQ. CDR3 coding DNA: TGCGCCAGCAGCTGGAACCCGGGACAGACTGATAACTATGGCTACACCTTC. Amino acid sequence: CASSWNPGQTDNYGYTF.

By share, this clone counts as medium-sized. This sequence joins TRBV6-4 and TRBJ2-3; 9 bases fit TRBD2. Germline values: CDR1 MRHNA, CDR2 SNTAGT. CDR3 length: 16 amino acids. V shed 3 bases and J 3 bases; nucleotides not matched to a gene: 7. Written as DNA, the CDR3 is TGTGCCAGCAGTGAGTTGGCGGGAGGGAATACAGATACGCAGTATTTT. Protein sequence: CASSELAGGNTDTQYF.

A remark on this clone: One junction end does not reproduce the germline sequence, and a read error may be involved. This chain joins TRBV14 and TRBJ2-2; 8 bases are shared with TRBD2. This CDR3 has 16 amino acids. Germline CDR1 is SGHDN and CDR2 is FVKESK. CDR3: CASSQAGVGNTGELFF. The CDR3 bases are TGTGCCAGCAGTCAAGCGGGAGTTGGGAACACCGGGGAGCTGTTTTTT.

The V gene is TRBV7-9, the J gene TRBJ2-5; D gene unclear. V lost 5 bases, J lost 1 base, and 11 bases lay in between. Germline V gives CDR1 SEHNR, CDR2 FQNEAQ (reference sequence). The CDR3 loop spans 14 amino acids. The CDR3 is CASSTRLAQETQYF. The CDR3 DNA reads TGTGCCAGCAGCACCCGACTCGCCCAAGAGACCCAGTACTTC.

The CDR3 sequence is CASSRPGGYYGYTF. Here the CDR3 DNA reads TGTGCCAGCAGTAGGCCGGGGGGATACTATGGCTACACCTTC. The V gene is TRBV6-5, the J gene TRBJ1-2; maybe TRBD1 (5 bases). From germline, CDR1 is MNHEY and CDR2 SVGAGI. This CDR3 contains 14 residues. V was shortened by 5 bases and J by 3 bases, with 13 bases between the two germline ends.

The rearrangement joins TRBV30 to TRBJ1-3, with 10 bases aligning to TRBD1. V shed 0 bases, J shed 2 bases, and the junction held 13 bases outside the gene matches. The CDR3 is made up of 19 amino acids. Germline V lookup: CDR1 GTSNPN, CDR2 SVGIG (reference sequence). CDR3 bases: TGTGCCTGGAGTGTACCCGGGACAGGGGCGATTGGGACTGGAAACACCATATATTTT. This gives the protein CAWSVPGTGAIGTGNTIYF.

This chain links TRBV19 with TRBJ2-1; tentative D call: TRBD2 (5 bases). Germline CDR1 reads LNHDA; CDR2 reads SQIVND (reference sequence). The V end lost 5 bases, the J end lost 0 bases, and 11 bases lay between the germline ends. This CDR3 is built from 15 residues. The CDR3 is CASSLGLSSYNEQFF. The CDR3 DNA sequence: TGTGCCAGTAGTTTAGGACTCAGCTCCTACAATGAGCAGTTCTTC.

The chain carries TRBV18 and TRBJ2-7; TRBD1 aligns across 8 bases. The CDR3 contains 15 residues. V was pared by 4 bases and J by 0 bases, with 5 bases of the junction left unmatched. Germline CDR1 and CDR2: KGHSH and LQKENI. For the CDR3, the DNA is TGTGCCAGCTCACAGGGACAGGAGGTCTCCTACGAGCAGTACTTC. Its protein is CASSQGQEVSYEQYF.

The CDR3 loop reads CASSMGGRGTEAFF. The DNA of the CDR3 is TGTGCCAGTAGTATGGGGGGGCGCGGGACTGAAGCTTTCTTT. This chain links TRBV19 with TRBJ1-1; perhaps TRBD1 as D (6 bases). The CDR3 is made up of 14 amino acids. Germline CDR1 and CDR2: LNHDA and SQIVND (reference sequence). V was cut by 3 bases and J by 5 bases, with 13 bases left in between.

This clone appeared once. The chain carries TRBV5-1 and TRBJ2-7, with TRBD1 as a possible D gene (8 bases). The CDR3 length is 15 residues. Germline assignment: CDR1 SGHRS and CDR2 YFSETQ. V dropped 5 bases and J dropped 4 bases, with 19 bases sitting between them. The chain's CDR3 is CASRTGEGVVYEQYF. Here the CDR3 DNA reads TGCGCCAGCAGGACAGGGGAGGGTGTCGTATACGAGCAGTACTTC.

V usage is TRBV11-3 and J usage is TRBJ2-3, with 9 bases matching TRBD1. The CDR3 contains 16 residues. Germline V gives CDR1 SGHNT, CDR2 YENEEA. The J segment lost 2 bases and the V segment lost 1 base, leaving 4 bases of the junction unmatched. The CDR3 loop is CASSLGYRGPTDTQYF. In DNA, the CDR3 is TGTGCCAGCAGCTTAGGCTACAGGGGGCCCACAGATACGCAGTATTTT.

The chain carries TRBV6-1 and TRBJ2-1, with 8 bases fitting TRBD2. V lost 1 base to trimming and J lost 6 bases; unmatched junction nucleotides: 8. The germline CDR1 and CDR2 sequences are MNHNS and SASEGT. The CDR3 sequence is 16 residues long. Written as DNA, the CDR3 is TGTGCCAGCAGTGAAGTGGCGGGGGGCAACCCCAATGAGCAGTTCTTC. Translation gives CASSEVAGGNPNEQFF.

This clone was detected once. V usage is TRBV5-1 and J usage is TRBJ2-5, with 10 bases lining up with TRBD2. CDR3 length: 16 residues. Germline values: CDR1 SGHRS, CDR2 YFSETQ. J gave up 4 bases and V 4 bases, and 10 bases lay outside the gene matches. CDR3 region: CASSLRAGGPVETQYF. Written as DNA, the CDR3 is TGCGCCAGCAGCCTACGAGCGGGAGGGCCGGTAGAGACCCAGTACTTC.

This clone has just one count. The V gene is TRBV7-2, the J gene TRBJ2-3, with 11 bases matching TRBD2. CDR3 length: 16 residues. J lost 1 base, V lost 4 bases, and 4 bases had no gene match. CDR1 is SGHTA and CDR2 is FQGNSA in the germline V gene. In nucleotides, the CDR3 is TGTGCCAGCAGCTCCTTACTAGCGGGGGGCACAGATACGCAGTATTTT. It specifies CASSSLLAGGTDTQYF.

This sequence joins TRBV11-3 and TRBJ2-3; 13 positions match TRBD2. J lost 7 bases, V lost 3 bases, and 10 bases had no gene match. The CDR3 length is 17 residues. Germline CDR1 is SGHNT and CDR2 is YENEEA. This CDR3 is CASSLSLAGGSVNTQYF. The CDR3 bases are TGTGCCAGCAGCTTGTCACTAGCGGGAGGGTCCGTTAATACGCAGTATTTT.

This clone showed up just once. The chain has TRBV6-6 and TRBJ1-4, with D possibly being TRBD1 (5 bases). Trimming removed 10 bases at V and 4 bases at J, with 16 bases between. The CDR3 length is 14 residues. Germline V gene lookup returns CDR1 MNHNY and CDR2 SVGAGI (reference sequence). The CDR3 is CATKGASGNEKLFF. The CDR3 DNA reads as TGTGCCACCAAAGGGGCGTCGGGTAATGAAAAACTGTTTTTT.

Note on this clone: One junction end does not reproduce the germline sequence, and a read error may be involved. V is TRBV9 and J is TRBJ2-1; TRBD2 agrees at 12 bases. The V gene's germline CDR1 is SGDLS and CDR2 YYNGEE. The CDR3 is 15 amino acids. The CDR3 region has the DNA TGTGCCAGCAGCCCGACTAGCGGGAGTTACAGTGAGCAGTTCTTC. As protein: CASSPTSGSYSEQFF.

The chain has TRBV7-8 and TRBJ2-5; D is unresolved. The CDR3 spans 13 residues. V shed 2 bases and J shed 5 bases, with 9 bases lying between them. From germline, CDR1 is SGHVS and CDR2 FQNEAQ. CDR3 bases: TGTGCCAGCAGCTTACCGGGTTGGGAGACCCAGTACTTC. Translated, it gives CASSLPGWETQYF.

The rearrangement links TRBV14 to TRBJ2-7; 8 bases are a match to TRBD2. The CDR3 contains 14 residues. Germline V gene lookup returns CDR1 SGHDN and CDR2 FVKESK. V shed 4 bases and J 3 bases; nucleotides not matched to a gene: 5. In DNA, the CDR3 is TGTGCCAGCAGCCGGCAGAGCGGGAGCTACGAGCAGTACTTC. Its protein is CASSRQSGSYEQYF.